Listed here are 2 T cell receptor beta chains from one sample, sequenced in a study of regulatory T cells in long-lasting Graves disease. The TCR beta library used iRepertoire HTBI primers with Arm-PCR amplification of CDR3. TCRdb redid the calling of the multiplex PCR reads with MiXCR, one entry per CDR3 protein. The profile shows about 470,000 distinct CDR3 sequences, about a fifth of them singletons. Time point of the sample: persistent/refractory GD, antithyroid drugs over 5 years with positive TRAb. Preparation of the TCR library used RNA extracted from PBMCs. Source: peripheral blood mononuclear cells (PBMCs), taken when the disease was refractory, from a patient treated with antithyroid drugs. Every receptor here comes from a female donor with Graves disease.

This clonotype was detected only a few times. V is TRBV30 and J is TRBJ1-5, with TRBD1 as a possible D gene (6 bases). In germline, CDR1 is GTSNPN, CDR2 SVGIG (reference sequence). Trimming shortened V by 5 bases and J by 3 bases, and 11 bases separated the two germline ends. There are 13 residues in the CDR3. The DNA of the CDR3 is TGTGCCTGGTCGACAGGCTACAATCAGCCCCAGCATTTT. Encoded protein: CAWSTGYNQPQHF.

Worth noting for this clonotype: This could be a read error, since a much larger clone is one nucleotide away. The CDR3 DNA is TGTGCCAGCAGCCAGCGGGTTCAAGAGACCCAGTACTTC. Translating it yields CASSQRVQETQYF. The V and J genes are TRBV12-3 or TRBV12-4 and TRBJ2-5; maybe TRBD2 (6 bases). This CDR3 is 13 amino acids long. The ends were cut back, 6 bases at V and 2 bases at J, with 10 bases in the middle.